This is a list of T cell receptor beta chains from one sample in a study of cytomegalovirus exposure and HLA in healthy donors. Sequencing was performed with immunoSEQ multiplex PCR; in TCRdb, only in-frame clones are kept and a portion is missing. The sample has some 190,000 clones, 86% seen once. The source material was PBMCs. The source is a woman under 30 in good health and CMV-seronegative. Each CDR3 is given with its conserved first and last residue.

v_gene: TRBV18
j_gene: TRBJ2-1
CDR3aa: CASSPLPGVSYNEQFF

v_gene: TRBV18
j_gene: TRBJ2-1
CDR3aa: CASSPRLAGSYNEQFF

v_gene: TRBV7-2
j_gene: TRBJ1-1
CDR3aa: CASSAQTVNTEAFF

v_gene: TRBV2
j_gene: TRBJ2-1
CDR3aa: CASRAGGSYNEQFF

v_gene: TRBV4-1
j_gene: TRBJ2-7
CDR3aa: CASSHLAGDSYEQYF

v_gene: TRBV18
j_gene: TRBJ2-7
CDR3aa: CASSPRDTPEQYF

v_gene: TRBV27
j_gene: TRBJ2-7
CDR3aa: CASRTTRNQGLFEQYF

v_gene: TRBV19
j_gene: TRBJ1-2
CDR3aa: CASSLAGGVSYTF

v_gene: TRBV25-1
j_gene: TRBJ2-3
CDR3aa: CASSAARGGWDTQYF

v_gene: TRBV7-9
j_gene: TRBJ2-5
CDR3aa: CASSLGVAGGQETQYF

v_gene: TRBV5-4
j_gene: TRBJ2-1
CDR3aa: CASSKEATYRGLAYNEQFF

v_gene: TRBV5-1
j_gene: TRBJ2-7
CDR3aa: CANGLLDFFYEQYF